The T cell receptor beta chain described here comes from a study of a mutant IDH1 vaccine in newly diagnosed glioma. Study details: Treatment recipients were about 62% male and roughly 38% female, and their mean age was around 39 years.

Method: immunoSEQ multiplex PCR; TCRdb's copy keeps in-frame clones and lacks some. This table has more than 30,000 clones, about 80% appearing once. Germline CDR1 reads GTSNPN; CDR2 reads SVGIG (reference sequence). This CDR3 has 11 amino acids. V was clipped by 2 bases and J by 4 bases, with 3 bases between them. Time point: week 47, end of study. In the vaccine, a single dose held 300 ug of the mutant IDH1 20-mer peptide, along with topical imiquimod. Comment on this clone: Its antigen is as yet unknown. Other DNA sequences in this sample translate to the same CDR3.

The specimen was PBMCs, collected from a glioma patient whose treatment included an IDH1 peptide vaccine. The TCR sequence derives from a man aged 30-40 years with glioma. V gene TRBV30 combines with J gene TRBJ1-3; no firm D call. The CDR3 here is CAWSSGNTIYF. CDR3 DNA: TGTGCCTGGAGTTCAGGAAACACCATATATTTT.